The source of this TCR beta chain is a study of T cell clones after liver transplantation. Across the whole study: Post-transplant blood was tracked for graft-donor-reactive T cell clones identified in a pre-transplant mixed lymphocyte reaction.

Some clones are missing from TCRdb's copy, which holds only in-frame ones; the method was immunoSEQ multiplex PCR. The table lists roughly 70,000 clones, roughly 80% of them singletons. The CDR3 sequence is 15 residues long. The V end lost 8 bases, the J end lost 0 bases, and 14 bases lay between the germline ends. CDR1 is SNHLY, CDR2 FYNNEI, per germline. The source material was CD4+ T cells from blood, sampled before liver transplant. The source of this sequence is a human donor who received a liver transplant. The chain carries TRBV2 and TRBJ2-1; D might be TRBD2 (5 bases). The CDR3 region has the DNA TGTGCCAGCGCCCGTCGAGCGGACTCCTACAATGAGCAGTTCTTC. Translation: CASARRADSYNEQFF.